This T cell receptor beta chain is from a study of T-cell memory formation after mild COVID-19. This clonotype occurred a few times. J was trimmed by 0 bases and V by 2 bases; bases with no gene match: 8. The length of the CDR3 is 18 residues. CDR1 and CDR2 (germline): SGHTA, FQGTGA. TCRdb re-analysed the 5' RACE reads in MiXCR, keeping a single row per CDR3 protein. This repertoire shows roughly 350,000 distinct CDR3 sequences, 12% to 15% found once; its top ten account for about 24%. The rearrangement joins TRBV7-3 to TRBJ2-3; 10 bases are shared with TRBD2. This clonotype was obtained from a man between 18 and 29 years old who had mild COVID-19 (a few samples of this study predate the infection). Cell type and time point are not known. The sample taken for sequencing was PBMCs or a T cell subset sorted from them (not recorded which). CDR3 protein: CASSLVAGGRASTDTQYF. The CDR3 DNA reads TGTGCCAGCAGCTTAGTAGCGGGGGGCCGTGCTAGCACAGATACGCAGTATTTT.